Listed below are T cell receptor beta chains from one sample, sequenced in a study of blood T cell repertoires in COVID-19. Sequencing was performed with immunoSEQ multiplex PCR; in TCRdb, only in-frame clones are kept and a portion is missing. This repertoire shows 250,000 to 300,000 clones, 88% found once; its top ten account for around 11%. The sequenced material came from peripheral blood. All receptors come from a woman aged 30 to 39 with COVID-19, enrolled during active disease. CDR3s include the opening cysteine and the closing phenylalanine or tryptophan. D genes are given only for firm matches. Not all rows give a size; the values are once, few, many and, for expanded clones, a class.

>TRBJ2-7|NA|TRBV27|NA
CASSLKWAGSYEQYF
TGTGCCAGCAGTTTAAAGTGGGCGGGCAGCTACGAGCAGTACTTC
>TRBJ1-2|NA|TRBV28|TRBD1
CASRAPGGLGYGYTF
TGTGCCAGCAGGGCCCCAGGGGGCTTGGGATATGGCTACACCTTC
>TRBJ2-1|NA|TRBV28|TRBD1
CASSHSGTGLYNEQFF
TGTGCCAGCAGTCACTCCGGGACAGGACTCTACAATGAGCAGTTCTTC
>TRBJ2-2|NA|TRBV5-1|TRBD2
CASSLLGLAGGMNTGELFF
TGCGCCAGCAGCTTGTTAGGGCTAGCGGGAGGGATGAACACCGGGGAGCTGTTTTTT
>TRBJ2-5|once|TRBV6-5|NA
CASSRDSETQYF
TGTGCCAGCAGTAGGGACTCAGAGACCCAGTACTTC
>TRBJ1-1|NA|TRBV5-4|TRBD1
CASSLWTGNTEAFF
TGTGCCAGCAGCTTGTGGACAGGGAACACTGAAGCTTTCTTT
>TRBJ1-2|once|TRBV28|NA
CASRPSGDYGYTF
TGTGCCAGCAGACCCTCGGGAGACTATGGCTACACCTTC
>TRBJ2-6|NA|TRBV7-3|NA
CASSLAGTGANVLTF
TGTGCCAGCAGCTTAGCAGGGACTGGGGCCAACGTCCTGACTTTC
>TRBJ1-2|NA|TRBV5-1|NA
CASSPEVLKAGGYTF
TGCGCCAGCAGCCCCGAGGTCCTTAAGGCGGGTGGCTACACCTTC
>TRBJ2-5|NA|TRBV10-3|NA
CAIKGGEKETQYF
TGTGCCATCAAAGGTGGGGAGAAAGAGACCCAGTACTTC
>TRBJ2-2|NA|TRBV9|NA
CASSVAGDNGELFF
TGTGCCAGCAGCGTAGCTGGGGACAACGGGGAGCTGTTTTTT
>TRBJ2-7|NA|TRBV29-1|TRBD1
CSVGTGRLDEQYF
TGCAGCGTTGGGACAGGGCGGTTAGACGAGCAGTACTTC
>TRBJ2-1|NA|TRBV7-9|TRBD2
CASSRLAGAGEQFF
TGTGCCAGCAGTCGACTAGCGGGAGCCGGTGAGCAGTTCTTC
>TRBJ2-2|NA|TRBV28|TRBD2
CASNRVAGGNPGELFF
TGTGCCAGCAATCGGGTCGCGGGAGGTAACCCCGGGGAGCTGTTTTTT
>TRBJ2-3|NA|TRBV12-5|TRBD2
CASGPSSGRVSTDTQYF
TGTGCTAGTGGTCCATCTAGCGGGAGGGTAAGCACAGATACGCAGTATTTT
>TRBJ2-3|NA|TRBV19|TRBD1
CARQNDRGTDTQYF
TGTGCCAGACAAAACGACAGGGGAACAGATACGCAGTATTTT
>TRBJ2-1|once|TRBV27|TRBD2
CASSPLAGAPFNEQFF
TGTGCCAGCAGTCCACTAGCGGGAGCCCCCTTCAATGAGCAGTTCTTC
>TRBJ2-3|NA|TRBV7-2|NA
CASSPLSGATDTQYF
TGTGCCAGCAGCCCGCTTTCGGGAGCCACAGATACGCAGTATTTT
>TRBJ2-7|few|TRBV28|TRBD1
CASSPGGWFEQYF
TGTGCCAGCAGCCCAGGGGGCTGGTTCGAGCAGTACTTC
>TRBJ2-5|NA|TRBV9|TRBD2
CASSSGLADQRTETQYF
TGTGCCAGCAGCTCGGGACTAGCGGATCAGAGAACGGAGACCCAGTACTTC
>TRBJ1-5|NA|TRBV5-5|NA
CASSLEGWGNQPQHF
TGTGCCAGCAGCCTGGAGGGGTGGGGCAATCAGCCCCAGCATTTT
>TRBJ2-1|NA|TRBV24-1|NA
CATSEAGLPTYNEQFF
TGTGCCACCAGTGAGGCTGGACTGCCAACCTACAATGAGCAGTTCTTC
>TRBJ1-6|once|TRBV3-1/TRBV3-2|TRBD1
CASSQPRTGLINSPLHF
TGTGCCAGCAGCCAACCCCGGACAGGCTTGATAAATTCACCCCTCCACTTT
>TRBJ1-1|NA|TRBV10-3|TRBD1
CAITRQGYTEAFF
TGTGCCATCACCCGACAGGGTTACACTGAAGCTTTCTTT
>TRBJ2-7|few|TRBV29-1|TRBD1
CSVEGDRDGREQYF
TGCAGCGTTGAGGGGGACAGGGATGGGAGGGAGCAGTACTTC
>TRBJ2-7|few|TRBV11-2|NA
CASSLVGVEQYF
TGTGCCAGCAGCTTAGTAGGGGTCGAGCAGTACTTC
>TRBJ2-2|NA|TRBV28|TRBD2
CASRTGGLARTGELFF
TGTGCCAGCCGAACAGGGGGACTAGCGCGCACCGGGGAGCTGTTTTTT
>TRBJ2-1|NA|TRBV18|NA
CASSPWGREQFF
TGTGCCAGCTCACCGTGGGGGAGGGAGCAGTTCTTC
>TRBJ1-5|NA|TRBV7-9|NA
CASSPGYSQPQHF
TGTGCCAGCAGCCCCGGGTATAGCCAGCCCCAGCATTTT
>TRBJ2-1|NA|TRBV14|TRBD2
CASSHAGVAYNEQFF
TGTGCCAGCAGCCACGCGGGAGTCGCCTACAATGAGCAGTTCTTC
>TRBJ2-7|NA|TRBV7-9|NA
CASRSYGGRISSYEQYF
TGTGCCAGCAGGTCATACGGGGGGCGGATCAGCTCCTACGAGCAGTACTTC
>TRBJ1-1|once|TRBV10-1|NA
CASSDRGTEAFF
TGCGCCAGCAGTGATCGGGGAACTGAAGCTTTCTTT
>TRBJ2-1|NA|TRBV24-1|TRBD1
CATSEAGTGLVTEQFF
TGTGCCACCAGTGAGGCCGGGACAGGCCTTGTAACGGAGCAGTTCTTC
>TRBJ2-5|NA|TRBV5-4|TRBD1
CASSSETGQETQYF
TGTGCCAGCAGCTCTGAGACAGGGCAAGAGACCCAGTACTTC
>TRBJ2-5|NA|TRBV3-1/TRBV3-2|TRBD2
CASSPGLAEGETQYF
TGTGCCAGCAGCCCGGGACTAGCGGAAGGGGAGACCCAGTACTTC
>TRBJ2-7|once|TRBV7-2|TRBD2
CASSLEIAGGGEQYF
TGTGCCAGCAGCTTAGAGATAGCGGGAGGAGGCGAGCAGTACTTC
>TRBJ1-2|NA|TRBV7-2|NA
CASSLGGFYGYTF
TGTGCCAGCAGCTTAGGAGGGTTCTATGGCTACACCTTC
>TRBJ2-1|NA|TRBV5-1|NA
CASMQNSGYNEQFF
TGCGCCAGCATGCAGAACTCAGGTTACAATGAGCAGTTCTTC
>TRBJ1-2|NA|TRBV9|NA
CASSLTGDGYTF
TGTGCCAGCAGCCTCACAGGAGATGGCTACACCTTC
>TRBJ2-6|NA|TRBV11-2|NA
CAGGDPGANVLTF
TGTGCCGGAGGGGATCCTGGGGCCAACGTCCTGACTTTC
>TRBJ2-7|NA|TRBV6-2/TRBV6-3|NA
CASSYSLVYEQYF
TGTGCCAGCAGTTACTCCCTAGTATACGAGCAGTACTTC
>TRBJ1-4|NA|TRBV28|TRBD1
CASSWEGTGQREKLFF
TGTGCCAGCAGTTGGGAAGGGACAGGGCAAAGAGAAAAACTGTTTTTT
>TRBJ1-1|few|TRBV29-1|NA
CSVERRTVGGTEAFF
TGCAGCGTTGAACGTCGAACTGTAGGGGGCACTGAAGCTTTCTTT
>TRBJ2-1|once|TRBV7-3|NA
CASSSTDGLAEEQFF
TGTGCCAGCAGCTCGACCGACGGCCTCGCGGAGGAGCAGTTCTTC
>TRBJ2-3|NA|TRBV18|NA
CASSPSQSTDTQYF
TGTGCCAGCTCACCATCACAGAGCACAGATACGCAGTATTTT
>TRBJ2-3|NA|TRBV24-1|NA
CATSDLPGVADTQYF
TGTGCCACCAGTGATTTGCCGGGAGTAGCAGATACGCAGTATTTT
>TRBJ1-4|NA|TRBV27|TRBD1
CASSLNDGGQKDLNEKLFF
TGTGCCAGCTCCTTGAACGACGGGGGACAGAAGGACCTTAATGAAAAACTGTTTTTT
>TRBJ1-2|NA|TRBV4-3|TRBD1
CASSQSPGQGAGGYTF
TGCGCCAGCAGCCAAAGCCCGGGACAGGGGGCCGGGGGCTACACCTTC
>TRBJ2-5|NA|TRBV7-3|NA
CASSLTASGLETQYF
TGTGCCAGCAGCTTAACGGCGTCAGGGCTAGAGACCCAGTACTTC
>TRBJ1-1|NA|TRBV30|NA
CATSGIVAEAFF
TGTGCCACCTCCGGGATAGTCGCTGAAGCTTTCTTT